This T cell receptor (beta chain) was documented in a study of cytomegalovirus exposure and HLA in healthy donors. Study information: Earlier, 100 million or so unique TCR beta sequences were recovered from around 180 million T cells by an analysis. Study conclusions and caveats: A later examination showed that TCR association rates differed by HLA locus, with DRB1 most and HLA-C fewest. Later on, analysis showed that most CMV-associated TCR beta chains appeared to be HLA-restricted. At a 0.05 false discovery rate, a later analysis found about 17,000 TCR beta sequences to be associated with HLA alleles.

On this clone: The antigen is not known.

60 Vbeta and 13 Jbeta primers were used in PCR. This table comes from immunoSEQ multiplex PCR, and its TCRdb copy is limited to in-frame clones, with some not included. Its table lists about 140,000 clones. In germline, CDR1 is SGHNT, CDR2 YENEEA. The ends lost 5 bases at V and 0 bases at J; junction bases unmatched: 5. The CDR3 contains 16 residues. The V call is TRBV11-3, the J call TRBJ1-2; 11 bases match TRBD1. Sequencing was performed on PBMCs. This receptor was obtained from a woman aged 18-30 years in good health and CMV-seronegative. The CDR3 here is CASSRDRGEANYGYTF. The CDR3 DNA follows: TGTGCCAGCAGCCGGGACAGGGGGGAAGCTAACTATGGCTACACCTTC.